This entry lists 23 T cell receptor beta chains sequenced from one sample in a study of shared clonotypes between healthy human individuals. The repertoire was sequenced with immunoSEQ multiplex PCR; TCRdb's copy has only in-frame clones and lacks some. Here the sample spans 400,000 to 600,000 clones, about 75% being singletons. The sequenced material came from PBMCs. These receptors were collected from a woman aged 40 to 50 in good health. Some clones in this sample may be carry-over from other donors' samples.

This chain connects TRBV19 to TRBJ1-2, with D possibly being TRBD1 (6 bases). This CDR3 has 16 residues. V was cut by 6 bases and J by 2 bases, with 19 bases left in between. Looked up from germline, CDR1 is LNHDA and CDR2 is SQIVND (reference sequence). CDR3: CASSNRDTLLNYGYTF. As DNA, the CDR3 is TGTGCCAGTAGCAACCGGGACACACTCCTCAACTATGGCTACACCTTC.

This chain connects TRBV4-3 to TRBJ2-1; 7 bases agree with TRBD2. Per germline, CDR1 LGHNA and CDR2 YSLEER. Trimming cost V 1 base and J 5 bases; bases outside gene matches: 5. The CDR3 extends over 15 amino acids. Here the CDR3 DNA reads TGCGCCAGCAGCCAAGGCCTAGCGGTAAACAATGAGCAGTTCTTC. This encodes CASSQGLAVNNEQFF.

With regard to this clone: It is likely a read error: a sequence one base away is far more abundant. This chain uses TRBV9 with TRBJ2-2; D perhaps matches TRBD2 (5 bases). The germline V and J ends were trimmed by 0 bases and 3 bases, with 6 bases remaining between them. Germline V gene lookup returns CDR1 SGDLS and CDR2 YYNGEE. The CDR3 is made up of 14 amino acids. The CDR3: CASSVGTYTGELFF. CDR3 coding DNA: TGTGCCAGCAGCGTAGGGACTTACACCGGGGAGCTGTTTTTT.

V is TRBV28 and J is TRBJ1-5; perhaps TRBD1 as D (5 bases). V shed 7 bases and J shed 2 bases, with 12 bases lying between them. The germline CDR1 and CDR2 sequences are MDHEN and SYDVKM. CDR3 length: 14 residues. This CDR3 reads CASTRGGGNQPQHF. The CDR3 coding sequence is TGTGCCAGCACCCGAGGAGGGGGCAATCAGCCCCAGCATTTT. The full variable domain, with the rest looked up from reference TRBV28 and TRBJ1-5, is DVKVTQSSRYLVKRTGEKVFLECVQDMDHENMFWYRQDPGLGLRLIYFSYDVKMKEKGDIPEGYSVSREKKERFSLILESASTNQTSMYLCASTRGGGNQPQHFGDGTRLSIL.

The chain is built from TRBV9 and TRBJ2-5; the match to TRBD2 covers 7 bases. The CDR3 covers 14 residues. Trimming at V came to 0 bases and at J to 3 bases, leaving 2 bases not matched to a gene. The V gene's germline CDR1 is SGDLS and CDR2 YYNGEE. CDR3 region: CASSVGGREETQYF. CDR3 nucleotide sequence: TGTGCCAGCAGCGTAGGGGGGAGGGAAGAGACCCAGTACTTC.

This chain joins TRBV27 and TRBJ2-5; unclear D gene. Germline V gene sequence: CDR1 MNHEY, CDR2 SMNVEV (reference sequence). V lost 5 bases, J lost 1 base, and 14 bases lay in between. The CDR3 has 15 amino acids. DNA of the CDR3: TGTGCCAGCAGTACTGTAAGGCGTCCCCAAGAGACCCAGTACTTC. Translating gives CASSTVRRPQETQYF.

The rearrangement uses TRBV6-6 and TRBJ2-7; either TRBD1 or TRBD2 may fit D (5 bases each). The CDR3 is 13 residues long. From germline, CDR1 is MNHNY and CDR2 SVGAGI (reference sequence). V dropped 6 bases and J dropped 3 bases, with 12 bases sitting between them. CDR3 sequence (DNA): TGTGCCAGCAGCTACCGGGACGGCTACGAGCAGTACTTC. Protein sequence: CASSYRDGYEQYF.

This clone was seen a few times. The chain links TRBV7-3 to TRBJ2-3; the match to TRBD2 covers 8 bases. Germline V gene data show CDR1 as SGHTA and CDR2 as FQGTGA. The CDR3 spans 15 residues. J lost 4 bases, V lost 4 bases, and 7 bases had no gene match. The CDR3 reads CASSSSGRRADTQYF. As DNA, the CDR3 is TGTGCCAGCAGCTCTAGCGGGCGGAGGGCAGATACGCAGTATTTT.

The gene calls are TRBV28 and TRBJ2-7; 12 bases agree with TRBD2. V was clipped by 5 bases and J by 1 base; unmatched bases: 6. The CDR3 has 16 amino acids. Germline loops: CDR1 MDHEN, CDR2 SYDVKM. The CDR3 bases are TGTGCCAGCAGTGAGACTAGCGGGAGAACTTCCTACGAGCAGTACTTC. It yields the protein CASSETSGRTSYEQYF. The full variable domain, completed using reference TRBV28 and TRBJ2-7, is DVKVTQSSRYLVKRTGEKVFLECVQDMDHENMFWYRQDPGLGLRLIYFSYDVKMKEKGDIPEGYSVSREKKERFSLILESASTNQTSMYLCASSETSGRTSYEQYFGPGTRLTVT.

Of note for this clone: Additional DNA sequences in this sample encode the identical CDR3. This rearrangement joins TRBV18 to TRBJ2-7, with a possible D match to TRBD1 (6 bases). The CDR3 consists of 14 residues. The V end was cut by 2 bases, the J end by 3 bases, with 11 bases between. In germline, CDR1 is KGHSH, CDR2 LQKENI. This chain's CDR3 is CASSPSTGSYEQYF. The CDR3 DNA sequence: TGTGCCAGCTCACCAAGTACAGGGAGCTACGAGCAGTACTTC.

This clone appeared once. A far larger clone is one nucleotide away, so this likely arose from a read error. The sample carries other DNA sequences with the same CDR3. The rearrangement uses TRBV6-1 and TRBJ1-3; the D gene is possibly TRBD1 (5 bases). Per germline, CDR1 MNHNS and CDR2 SASEGT. This CDR3 contains 15 residues. CDR3 sequence reads: CASREAGGDGNTIYF. The CDR3 nucleotides read TGTGCCAGCAGAGAAGCGGGGGGTGACGGAAACACCATATATTTT.

The V and J genes are TRBV5-4 and TRBJ1-2; the D is unclear. The CDR3 sequence is 14 residues long. V was pared by 4 bases and J by 7 bases, with 17 bases between. Germline lookup yields CDR1 SGHNT and CDR2 YYREEE (reference sequence). In DNA form, the CDR3 reads TGTGCCAGCAGCGCCAGGACGGAGGTGGGTGGCTACACCTTC. This sequence encodes CASSARTEVGGYTF.

This rearrangement joins TRBV7-8 to TRBJ1-5, with TRBD1 identical over 11 bases. The CDR3 is 16 amino acids. Germline V gene data show CDR1 as SGHVS and CDR2 as FQNEAQ. V was pared by 5 bases and J by 5 bases, with 8 bases of the junction left unmatched. CDR3 residues: CASSAQGQGAYQPQHF. As DNA, the CDR3 is TGTGCCAGCAGCGCCCAAGGACAGGGGGCTTATCAGCCCCAGCATTTT.

The chain combines TRBV7-9 with TRBJ2-6, with D possibly matching TRBD2 (7 bases). CDR1 is SEHNR and CDR2 is FQNEAQ in the germline V gene (reference sequence). There are 16 residues in the CDR3. V shed 5 bases and J shed 4 bases, with 15 bases lying between them. Written as DNA, the CDR3 is TGTGCCAGCAGCCGGGGGGCTCACGACGGGGCCAACGTCCTGACTTTC. It specifies CASSRGAHDGANVLTF.

The table lists this clone with many counts. The chain recombines TRBV4-1 with TRBJ2-1, with TRBD2 as a possible D gene (6 bases). Germline V gives CDR1 MGHRA, CDR2 YSYEKL. V gave up 8 bases and J gave up 7 bases, with 24 bases separating them. The CDR3 contains 16 residues. CDR3 nucleotide sequence: TGCGCCAGCGGTGAAAGGGGAGGCGCACGGTGGAATGAGCAGTTCTTC. Encoded protein: CASGERGGARWNEQFF.

CDR3 in DNA: TGTGCCAGCAGCATGGGACTAGCGGGAGGCGAGCAGTACTTC. Its protein is CASSMGLAGGEQYF. The chain couples TRBV7-9 to TRBJ2-7; 15 bases fit TRBD2. The CDR3 length is 14 residues. V dropped 5 bases and J dropped 6; count of bases not matched to a gene: 2. Germline V gene lookup returns CDR1 SEHNR and CDR2 FQNEAQ (reference sequence).

V is TRBV28 and J is TRBJ2-7; 10 positions agree with TRBD1. The CDR3 totals 15 residues. CDR1 and CDR2 from the germline V gene are MDHEN and SYDVKM. V trimming: 3 bases; J trimming: 3 bases; junction bases outside the gene matches: 5. The CDR3 nucleotides read TGTGCCAGCAGTTTGTGGACAGGGGGGATCTACGAGCAGTACTTC. Its translation: CASSLWTGGIYEQYF.

This chain connects TRBV27 to TRBJ1-3, with D perhaps matching TRBD1 (6 bases). Germline CDR1 reads MNHEY; CDR2 reads SMNVEV (reference sequence). The ends were cut back, 2 bases at V and 0 bases at J, with 8 bases in the middle. This CDR3 is built from 15 residues. In DNA form, the CDR3 reads TGTGCCAGCAGTTTAACAGGGAGCTCTGGAAACACCATATATTTT. This sequence encodes CASSLTGSSGNTIYF.

V gene TRBV11-3 combines with J gene TRBJ1-1; D perhaps matches TRBD1 (6 bases). CDR1 and CDR2 from the germline V gene are SGHNT and YENEEA. Trimming left V 8 bases short and J 4 bases short, with 14 bases between. The CDR3 extends over 13 amino acids. The CDR3: CASSKGVSTEAFF. CDR3 coding DNA: TGTGCCAGCTCCAAGGGGGTCTCCACTGAAGCTTTCTTT.

The chain carries TRBV5-1 and TRBJ2-7; 12 bases line up with TRBD1. The CDR3 runs 15 residues. The V gene end was trimmed by 1 base and the J gene end by 5 bases; junction bases not matched to a gene: 4. Germline V gives CDR1 SGHRS, CDR2 YFSETQ. CDR3 sequence: CASSLSGTGGNEQYF. Here the CDR3 DNA reads TGCGCCAGCAGCTTGTCCGGGACAGGGGGCAACGAGCAGTACTTC.

This clone has a single count. The CDR3, as DNA: TGTGCCAGCAGCTATCTAGCGGACCAGTTCTTC. This gives the protein CASSYLADQFF. V gene TRBV11-2 combines with J gene TRBJ2-1; the match to TRBD2 covers 7 bases. The CDR3 extends over 11 amino acids. The V gene's germline CDR1 is SGHAT and CDR2 FQNNGV. The trim removed 4 bases at V and 13 bases at J, leaving 4 bases unmatched.

This clone came up once. The rearrangement links TRBV11-2 to TRBJ1-2, with D perhaps TRBD1 (6 bases). The germline gives CDR1 SGHAT, CDR2 FQNNGV. Trimming removed 3 bases from V and 5 bases from J, with 10 bases in between. The CDR3 is 13 residues long. The CDR3 spells CASSLSRGYGYTF. The CDR3 DNA reads as TGTGCCAGCAGCTTGTCCAGGGGATATGGCTACACCTTC.

This chain connects TRBV19 to TRBJ2-6; D is possibly TRBD1 or TRBD2 (5 bases each). The ends were cut back, 5 bases at V and 4 bases at J, with 12 bases in the middle. CDR3 length: 15 residues. Germline lookup yields CDR1 LNHDA and CDR2 SQIVND (reference sequence). This chain's CDR3 is CASSPPGTGANVLTF. The CDR3 nucleotides read TGTGCCAGTAGTCCACCAGGGACGGGGGCCAACGTCCTGACTTTC.